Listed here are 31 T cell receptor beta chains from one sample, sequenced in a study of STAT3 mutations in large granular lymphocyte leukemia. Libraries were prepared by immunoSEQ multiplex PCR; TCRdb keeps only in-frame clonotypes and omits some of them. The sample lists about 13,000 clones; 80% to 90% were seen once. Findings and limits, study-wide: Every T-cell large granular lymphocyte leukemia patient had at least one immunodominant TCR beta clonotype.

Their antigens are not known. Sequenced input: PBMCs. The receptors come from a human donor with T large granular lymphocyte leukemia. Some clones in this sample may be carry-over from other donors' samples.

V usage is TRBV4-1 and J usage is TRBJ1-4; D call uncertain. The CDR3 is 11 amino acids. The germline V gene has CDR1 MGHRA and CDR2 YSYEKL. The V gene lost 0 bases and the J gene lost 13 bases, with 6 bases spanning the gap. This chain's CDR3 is CASSQDLALFF. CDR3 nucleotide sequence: TGCGCCAGCAGCCAAGATCTCGCACTGTTTTTT.

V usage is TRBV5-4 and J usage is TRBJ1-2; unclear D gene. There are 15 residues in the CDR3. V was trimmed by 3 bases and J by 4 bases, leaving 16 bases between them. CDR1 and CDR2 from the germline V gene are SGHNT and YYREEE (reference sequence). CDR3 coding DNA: TGTGCCAGCAGCTGGGAAGGACCCGGCGGCTATGGCTACACCTTC. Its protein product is CASSWEGPGGYGYTF.

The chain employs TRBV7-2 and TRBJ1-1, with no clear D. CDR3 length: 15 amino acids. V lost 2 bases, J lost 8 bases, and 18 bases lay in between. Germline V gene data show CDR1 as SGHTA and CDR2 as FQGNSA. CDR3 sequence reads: CASSLWAEGGAEAFF. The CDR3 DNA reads TGTGCCAGCAGCTTATGGGCGGAGGGAGGCGCGGAAGCTTTCTTT.

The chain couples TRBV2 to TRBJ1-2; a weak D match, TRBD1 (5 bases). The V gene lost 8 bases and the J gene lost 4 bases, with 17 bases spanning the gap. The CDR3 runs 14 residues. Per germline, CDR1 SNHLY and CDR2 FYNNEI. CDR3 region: CASARVTAFYGYTF. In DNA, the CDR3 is TGTGCCAGCGCCCGTGTGACAGCTTTCTATGGCTACACCTTC.

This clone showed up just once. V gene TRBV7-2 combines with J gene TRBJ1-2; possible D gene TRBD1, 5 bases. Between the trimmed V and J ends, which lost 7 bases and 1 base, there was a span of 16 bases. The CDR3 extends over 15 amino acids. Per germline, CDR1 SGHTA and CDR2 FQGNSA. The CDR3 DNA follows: TGTGCCAGCACCCTCGGCGGGGGGAGTAACTATGGCTACACCTTC. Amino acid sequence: CASTLGGGSNYGYTF.

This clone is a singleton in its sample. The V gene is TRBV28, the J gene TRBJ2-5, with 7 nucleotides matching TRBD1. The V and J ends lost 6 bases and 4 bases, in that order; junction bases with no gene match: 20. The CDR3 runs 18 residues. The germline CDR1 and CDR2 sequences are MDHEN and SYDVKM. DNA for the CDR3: TGTGCCAGCAGCTACCTACGGACAGGTCACGGTGGGCGAGAGACCCAGTACTTC. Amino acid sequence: CASSYLRTGHGGRETQYF.

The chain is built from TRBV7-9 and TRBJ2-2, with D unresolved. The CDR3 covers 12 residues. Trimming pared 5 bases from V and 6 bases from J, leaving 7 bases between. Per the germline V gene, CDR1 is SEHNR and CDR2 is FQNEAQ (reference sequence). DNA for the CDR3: TGTGCCAGCAGCCGTTTGGCCGGGGAGCTGTTTTTT. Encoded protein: CASSRLAGELFF.

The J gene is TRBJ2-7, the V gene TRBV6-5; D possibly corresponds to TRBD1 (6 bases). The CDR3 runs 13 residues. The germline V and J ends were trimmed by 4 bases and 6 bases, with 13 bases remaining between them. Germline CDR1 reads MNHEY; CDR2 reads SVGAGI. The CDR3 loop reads CASSSFLGAEQYF. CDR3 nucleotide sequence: TGTGCCAGCAGTTCGTTCCTGGGGGCCGAGCAGTACTTC.

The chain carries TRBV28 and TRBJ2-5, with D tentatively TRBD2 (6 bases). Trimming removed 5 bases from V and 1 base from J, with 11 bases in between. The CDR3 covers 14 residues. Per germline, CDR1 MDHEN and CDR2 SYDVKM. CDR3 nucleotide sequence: TGTGCCAGCAGTGGGCAGGGAGGCCAAGAGACCCAGTACTTC. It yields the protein CASSGQGGQETQYF.

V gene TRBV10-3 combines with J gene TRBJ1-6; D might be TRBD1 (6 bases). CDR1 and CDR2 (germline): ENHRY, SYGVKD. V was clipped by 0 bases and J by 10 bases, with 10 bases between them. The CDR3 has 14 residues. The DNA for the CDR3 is TGTGCCATCAGTGAGTCAGGGGGGAGATCACCCCTCCACTTT. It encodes CAISESGGRSPLHF.

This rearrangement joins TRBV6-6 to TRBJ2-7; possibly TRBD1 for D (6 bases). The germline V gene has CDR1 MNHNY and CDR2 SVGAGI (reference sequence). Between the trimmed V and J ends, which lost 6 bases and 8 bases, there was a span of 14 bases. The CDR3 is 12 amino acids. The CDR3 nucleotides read TGTGCCAGCAGCCCGACAGGCCACCAGCAGTACTTC. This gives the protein CASSPTGHQQYF.

The CDR3: CASSYSGQGSVRYTF. In DNA, the CDR3 is TGTGCCAGCAGTTACTCGGGACAGGGGTCAGTCCGCTACACCTTC. This chain links TRBV6-5 with TRBJ1-2; TRBD1 matches 10 bases. The CDR3 length is 15 residues. Germline values: CDR1 MNHEY, CDR2 SVGAGI. V shed 0 bases and J 9 bases; nucleotides not matched to a gene: 7.

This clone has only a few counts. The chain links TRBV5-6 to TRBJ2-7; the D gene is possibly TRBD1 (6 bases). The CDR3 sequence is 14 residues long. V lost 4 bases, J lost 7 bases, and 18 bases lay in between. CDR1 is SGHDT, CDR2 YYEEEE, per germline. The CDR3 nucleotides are TGTGCCAGCAGCGGCTGGGGGCTCAGTGGGGAGCAGTACGTC. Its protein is CASSGWGLSGEQYV.

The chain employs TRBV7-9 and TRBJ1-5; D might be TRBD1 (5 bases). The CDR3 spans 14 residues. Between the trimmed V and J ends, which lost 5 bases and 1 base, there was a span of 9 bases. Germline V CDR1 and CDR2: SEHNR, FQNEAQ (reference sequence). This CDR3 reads CASSRGESNQPQHF. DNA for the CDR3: TGTGCCAGCAGCAGGGGTGAGAGCAATCAGCCCCAGCATTTT.

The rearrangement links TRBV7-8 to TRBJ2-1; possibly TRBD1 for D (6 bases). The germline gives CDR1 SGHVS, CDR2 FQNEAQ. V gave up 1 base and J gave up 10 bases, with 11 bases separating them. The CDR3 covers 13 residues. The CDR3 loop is CASSLDRDGEQFF. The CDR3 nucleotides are TGTGCCAGCAGCTTAGACAGGGACGGAGAGCAGTTCTTC.

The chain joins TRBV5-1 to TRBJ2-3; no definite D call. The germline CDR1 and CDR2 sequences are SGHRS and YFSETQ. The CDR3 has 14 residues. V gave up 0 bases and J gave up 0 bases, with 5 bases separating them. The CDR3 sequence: CASSLGHSTDTQYF. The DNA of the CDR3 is TGCGCCAGCAGCTTGGGGCACAGCACAGATACGCAGTATTTT.

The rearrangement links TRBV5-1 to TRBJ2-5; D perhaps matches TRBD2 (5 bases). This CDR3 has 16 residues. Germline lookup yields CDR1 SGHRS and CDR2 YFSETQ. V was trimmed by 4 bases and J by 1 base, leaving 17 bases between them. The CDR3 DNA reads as TGCGCCAGCAGCCTGGACGCAGGAGGACCCCAAGAGACCCAGTACTTC. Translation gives CASSLDAGGPQETQYF.

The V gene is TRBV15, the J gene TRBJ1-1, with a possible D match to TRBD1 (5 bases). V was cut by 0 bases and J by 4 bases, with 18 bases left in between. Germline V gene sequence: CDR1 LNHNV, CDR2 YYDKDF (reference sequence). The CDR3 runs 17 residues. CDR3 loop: CATSRDRVQDGRTEAFF. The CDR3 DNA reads TGTGCCACCAGCAGAGATCGAGTACAGGACGGTCGCACTGAAGCTTTCTTT.

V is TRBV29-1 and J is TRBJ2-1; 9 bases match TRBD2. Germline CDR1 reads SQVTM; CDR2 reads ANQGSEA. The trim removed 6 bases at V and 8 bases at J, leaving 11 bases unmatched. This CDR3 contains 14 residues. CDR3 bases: TGCAGCGTAAGAGAGGGACTAGCTGGCGATGAGCAGTTCTTC. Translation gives CSVREGLAGDEQFF.

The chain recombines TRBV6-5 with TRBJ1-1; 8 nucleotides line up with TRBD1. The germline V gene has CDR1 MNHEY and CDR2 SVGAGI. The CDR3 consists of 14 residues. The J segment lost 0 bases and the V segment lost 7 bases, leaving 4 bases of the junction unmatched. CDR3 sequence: CASTRDRMNTEAFF. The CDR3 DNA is TGTGCCAGCACCCGGGACAGGATGAACACTGAAGCTTTCTTT.

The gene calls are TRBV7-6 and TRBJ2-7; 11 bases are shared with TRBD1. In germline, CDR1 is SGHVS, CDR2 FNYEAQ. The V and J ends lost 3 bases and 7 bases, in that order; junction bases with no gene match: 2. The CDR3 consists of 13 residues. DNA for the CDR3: TGTGCCAGCAGCTTGGGACAGGGGGTAGAGCAGTACTTC. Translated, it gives CASSLGQGVEQYF. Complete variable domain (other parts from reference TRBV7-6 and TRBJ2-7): GAGVSQSPRYKVTKRGQDVALRCDPISGHVSLYWYRQALGQGPEFLTYFNYEAQQDKSGLPNDRFSAERPEGSISTLTIQRTEQRDSAMYRCASSLGQGVEQYFGPGTRLTVT.

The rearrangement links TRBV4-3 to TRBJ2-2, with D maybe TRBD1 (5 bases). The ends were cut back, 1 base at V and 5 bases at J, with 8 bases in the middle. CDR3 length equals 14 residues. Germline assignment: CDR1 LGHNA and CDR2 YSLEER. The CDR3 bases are TGCGCCAGCAGCCAAGCAGGGTATACCGGGGAGCTGTTTTTT. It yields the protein CASSQAGYTGELFF.

CDR3: CASSVETSGSLAGRTDTQYF. Here the CDR3 DNA reads TGTGCCAGCAGCGTAGAGACTAGCGGGAGTCTTGCGGGTAGGACAGATACGCAGTATTTT. The J gene is TRBJ2-3, the V gene TRBV9, with 12 bases identical to TRBD2. J was trimmed by 3 bases and V by 0 bases; bases with no gene match: 14. Germline loops: CDR1 SGDLS, CDR2 YYNGEE. This CDR3 has 20 residues.

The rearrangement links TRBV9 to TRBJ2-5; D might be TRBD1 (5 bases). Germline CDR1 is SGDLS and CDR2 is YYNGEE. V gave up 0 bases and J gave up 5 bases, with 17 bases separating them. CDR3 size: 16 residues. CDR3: CASSVVDLEPGETQYF. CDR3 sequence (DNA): TGTGCCAGCAGCGTAGTTGACCTCGAGCCAGGGGAGACCCAGTACTTC.

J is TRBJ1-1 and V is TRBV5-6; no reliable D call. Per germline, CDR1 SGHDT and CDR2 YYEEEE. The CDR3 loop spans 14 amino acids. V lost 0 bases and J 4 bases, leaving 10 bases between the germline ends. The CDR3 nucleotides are TGTGCCAGCAGCTTGGGGGTATACGGCACTGAAGCTTTCTTT. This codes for CASSLGVYGTEAFF. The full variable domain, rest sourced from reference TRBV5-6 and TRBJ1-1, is DAGVTQSPTHLIKTRGQQVTLRCSPKSGHDTVSWYQQALGQGPQFIFQYYEEEERQRGNFPDRFSGHQFPNYSSELNVNALLLGDSALYLCASSLGVYGTEAFFGQGTRLTVV.

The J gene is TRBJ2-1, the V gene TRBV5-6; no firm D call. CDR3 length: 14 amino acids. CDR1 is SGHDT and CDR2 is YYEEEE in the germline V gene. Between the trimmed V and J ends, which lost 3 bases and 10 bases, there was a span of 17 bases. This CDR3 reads CASSYKTRTWEQFF. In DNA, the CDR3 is TGTGCCAGCAGCTACAAGACACGTACATGGGAGCAGTTCTTC.

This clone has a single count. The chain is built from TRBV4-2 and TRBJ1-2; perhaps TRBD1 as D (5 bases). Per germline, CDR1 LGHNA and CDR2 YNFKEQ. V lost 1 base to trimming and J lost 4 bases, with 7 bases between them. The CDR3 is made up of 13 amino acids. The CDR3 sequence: CASSQGGSYGYTF. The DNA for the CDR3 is TGTGCCAGCAGCCAAGGGGGGTCCTATGGCTACACCTTC.

The CDR3 sequence is CASSQGMYYGYTF. The CDR3 nucleotides read TGTGCCAGCAGTCAGGGGATGTACTATGGCTACACCTTC. The chain joins TRBV6-5 to TRBJ1-2, with D maybe TRBD1 (6 bases). The CDR3 is 13 amino acids. Per germline, CDR1 MNHEY and CDR2 SVGAGI. Trimming took off 5 bases at V and 3 bases at J, with 10 bases between the two ends.

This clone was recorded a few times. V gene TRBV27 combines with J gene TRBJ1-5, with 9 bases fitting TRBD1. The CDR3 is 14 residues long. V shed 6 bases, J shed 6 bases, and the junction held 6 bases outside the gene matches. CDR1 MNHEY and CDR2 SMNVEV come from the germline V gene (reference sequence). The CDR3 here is CASRPTGGPQPQHF. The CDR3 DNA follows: TGTGCCAGCAGGCCAACAGGGGGCCCTCAGCCCCAGCATTTT.

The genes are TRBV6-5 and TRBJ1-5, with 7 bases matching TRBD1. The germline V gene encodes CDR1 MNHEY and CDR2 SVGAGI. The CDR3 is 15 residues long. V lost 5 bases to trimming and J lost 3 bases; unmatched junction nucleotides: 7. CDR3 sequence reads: CASSKGQAYNQPQHF. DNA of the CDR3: TGTGCCAGCAGTAAAGGACAGGCTTACAATCAGCCCCAGCATTTT.

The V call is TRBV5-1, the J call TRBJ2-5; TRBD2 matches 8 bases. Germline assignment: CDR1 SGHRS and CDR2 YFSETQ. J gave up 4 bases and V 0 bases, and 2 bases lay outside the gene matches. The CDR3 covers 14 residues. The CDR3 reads CASSLAGTRETQYF. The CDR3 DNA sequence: TGCGCCAGCAGCTTGGCCGGGACTAGAGAGACCCAGTACTTC. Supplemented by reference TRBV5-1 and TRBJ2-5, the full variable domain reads KAGVTQTPRYLIKTRGQQVTLSCSPISGHRSVSWYQQTPGQGLQFLFEYFSETQRNKGNFPGRFSGRQFSNSRSEMNVSTLELGDSALYLCASSLAGTRETQYFGPGTRLLVL.